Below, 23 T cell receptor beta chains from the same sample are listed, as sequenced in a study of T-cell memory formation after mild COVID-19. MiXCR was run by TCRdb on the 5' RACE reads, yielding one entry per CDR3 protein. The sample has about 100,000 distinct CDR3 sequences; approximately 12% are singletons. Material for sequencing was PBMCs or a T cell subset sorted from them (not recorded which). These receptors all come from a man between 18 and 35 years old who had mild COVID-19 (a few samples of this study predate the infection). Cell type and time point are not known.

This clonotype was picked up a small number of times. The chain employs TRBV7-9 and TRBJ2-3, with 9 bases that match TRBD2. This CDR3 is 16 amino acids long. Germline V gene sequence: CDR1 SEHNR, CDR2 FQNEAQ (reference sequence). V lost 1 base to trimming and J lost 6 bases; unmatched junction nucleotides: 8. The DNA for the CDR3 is TGTGCCAGCAGCTTAGGAGCGGGGGGTCGGTCGGATACGCAGTATTTT. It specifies CASSLGAGGRSDTQYF.

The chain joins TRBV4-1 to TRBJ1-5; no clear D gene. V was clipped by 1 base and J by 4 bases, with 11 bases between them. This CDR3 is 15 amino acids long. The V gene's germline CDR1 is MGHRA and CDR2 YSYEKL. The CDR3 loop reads CASSQAGVRNQPQHF. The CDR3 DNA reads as TGCGCCAGCAGCCAAGCTGGGGTTCGGAATCAGCCCCAGCATTTT.

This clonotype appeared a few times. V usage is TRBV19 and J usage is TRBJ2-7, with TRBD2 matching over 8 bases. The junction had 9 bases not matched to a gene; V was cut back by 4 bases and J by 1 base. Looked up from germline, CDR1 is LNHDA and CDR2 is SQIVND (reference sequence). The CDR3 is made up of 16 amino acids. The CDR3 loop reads CASSTRGGLRSYEQYV. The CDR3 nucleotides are TGTGCCAGTAGTACCCGGGGGGGGCTCCGGTCCTACGAGCAGTACGTC.

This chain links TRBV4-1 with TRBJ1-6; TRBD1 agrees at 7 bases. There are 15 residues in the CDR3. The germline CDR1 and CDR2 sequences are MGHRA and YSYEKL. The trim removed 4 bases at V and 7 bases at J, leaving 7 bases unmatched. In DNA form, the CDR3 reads TGCGCCAGCAGCCCCCGGGACAGATCAAATTCACCCCTCCACTTT. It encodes CASSPRDRSNSPLHF.

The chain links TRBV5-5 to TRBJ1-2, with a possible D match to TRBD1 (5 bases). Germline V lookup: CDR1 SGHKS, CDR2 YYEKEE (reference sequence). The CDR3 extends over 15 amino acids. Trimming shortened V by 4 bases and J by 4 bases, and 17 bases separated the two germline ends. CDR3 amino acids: CASSRTARESYGYTF. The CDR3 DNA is TGTGCCAGCAGCCGAACGGCCAGGGAGAGCTATGGCTACACCTTC. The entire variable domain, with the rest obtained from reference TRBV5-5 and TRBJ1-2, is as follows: DAGVTQSPTHLIKTRGQQVTLRCSPISGHKSVSWYQQVLGQGPQFIFQYYEKEERGRGNFPDRFSARQFPNYSSELNVNALLLGDSALYLCASSRTARESYGYTFGSGTRLTVV.

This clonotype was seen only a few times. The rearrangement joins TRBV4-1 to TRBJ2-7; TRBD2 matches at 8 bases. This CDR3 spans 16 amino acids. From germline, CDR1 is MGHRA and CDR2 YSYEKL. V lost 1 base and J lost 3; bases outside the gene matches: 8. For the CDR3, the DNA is TGCGCCAGCAGCCAAGGGGACGGGGGGGAGTTCTACGAGCAGTACTTC. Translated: CASSQGDGGEFYEQYF.

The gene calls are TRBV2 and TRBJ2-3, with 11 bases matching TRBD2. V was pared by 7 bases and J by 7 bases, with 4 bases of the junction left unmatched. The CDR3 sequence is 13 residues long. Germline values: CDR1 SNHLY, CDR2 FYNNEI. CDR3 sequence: CASITSGGYTQYF. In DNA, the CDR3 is TGTGCCAGCATTACTAGCGGGGGCTATACGCAGTATTTT.

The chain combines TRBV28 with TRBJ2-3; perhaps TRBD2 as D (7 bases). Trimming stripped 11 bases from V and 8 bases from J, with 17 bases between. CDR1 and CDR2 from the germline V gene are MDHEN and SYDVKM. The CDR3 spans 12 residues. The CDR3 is CAGGGFSGTQYF. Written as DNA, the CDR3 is TGTGCCGGCGGGGGCTTCTCAGGTACGCAGTATTTT.

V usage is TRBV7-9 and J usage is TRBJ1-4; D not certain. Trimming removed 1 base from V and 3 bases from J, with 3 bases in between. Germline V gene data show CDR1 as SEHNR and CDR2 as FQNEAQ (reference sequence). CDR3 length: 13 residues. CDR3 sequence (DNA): TGTGCCAGCAGCTTAGACTCTAATGAAAAACTGTTTTTT. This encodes CASSLDSNEKLFF.

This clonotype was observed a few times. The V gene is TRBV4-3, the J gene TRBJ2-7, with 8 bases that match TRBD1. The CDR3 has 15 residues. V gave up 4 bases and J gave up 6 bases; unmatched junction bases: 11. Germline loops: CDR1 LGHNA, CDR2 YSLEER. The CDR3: CASSRNRDRLLEQYF. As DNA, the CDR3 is TGCGCCAGCAGCCGAAACCGGGACAGGCTCCTCGAGCAGTACTTC.

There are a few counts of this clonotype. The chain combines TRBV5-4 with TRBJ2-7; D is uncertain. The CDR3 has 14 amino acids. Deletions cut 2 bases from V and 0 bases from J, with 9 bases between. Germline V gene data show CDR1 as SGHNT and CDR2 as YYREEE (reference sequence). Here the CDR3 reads CASSFHSGSYEQYF. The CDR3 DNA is TGTGCCAGCAGCTTTCATTCGGGCTCCTACGAGCAGTACTTC.

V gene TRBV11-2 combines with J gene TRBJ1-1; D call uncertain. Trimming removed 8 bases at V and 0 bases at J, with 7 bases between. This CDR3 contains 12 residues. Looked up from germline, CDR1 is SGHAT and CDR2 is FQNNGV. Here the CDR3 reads CASSPLNTEAFF. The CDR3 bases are TGTGCCAGCTCCCCCCTGAACACTGAAGCTTTCTTT.

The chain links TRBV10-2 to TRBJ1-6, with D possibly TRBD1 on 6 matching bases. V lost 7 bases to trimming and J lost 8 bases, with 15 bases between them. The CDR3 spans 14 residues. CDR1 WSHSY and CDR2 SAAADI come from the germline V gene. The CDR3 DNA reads TGCGCCAGCAAGTTCTTCAGGGGCGATTCACCCCTCCACTTT. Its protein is CASKFFRGDSPLHF.

The CDR3 reads CASSTVNSRTEAFF. The CDR3 DNA reads as TGTGCCAGCAGCACCGTTAATAGTCGGACTGAAGCTTTCTTT. This sequence joins TRBV7-3 and TRBJ1-1; D is unresolved. The germline V gene has CDR1 SGHTA and CDR2 FQGTGA. Trimming removed 5 bases at V and 5 bases at J, with 15 bases between. The CDR3 runs 14 residues.

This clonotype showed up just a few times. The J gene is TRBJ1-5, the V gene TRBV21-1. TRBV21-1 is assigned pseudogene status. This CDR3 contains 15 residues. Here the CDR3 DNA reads TGTGCCAGCAGCAGGAGGGGACCTAGGCATCAGCCCCAGCATTTT. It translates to CASSRRGPRHQPQHF.

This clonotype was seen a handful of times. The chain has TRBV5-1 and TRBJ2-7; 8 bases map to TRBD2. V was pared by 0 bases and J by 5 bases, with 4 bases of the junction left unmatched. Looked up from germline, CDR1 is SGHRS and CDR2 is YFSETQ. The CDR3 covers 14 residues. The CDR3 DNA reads TGCGCCAGCAGCTTGGCCGGGGGGGGCCACGAGCAGTACTTC. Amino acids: CASSLAGGGHEQYF.

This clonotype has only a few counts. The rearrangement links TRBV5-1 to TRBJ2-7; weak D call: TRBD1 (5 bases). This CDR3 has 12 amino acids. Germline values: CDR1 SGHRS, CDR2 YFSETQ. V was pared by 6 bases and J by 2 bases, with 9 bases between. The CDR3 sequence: CASKGAAYEQYF. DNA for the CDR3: TGCGCCAGCAAAGGGGCGGCCTACGAGCAGTACTTC.

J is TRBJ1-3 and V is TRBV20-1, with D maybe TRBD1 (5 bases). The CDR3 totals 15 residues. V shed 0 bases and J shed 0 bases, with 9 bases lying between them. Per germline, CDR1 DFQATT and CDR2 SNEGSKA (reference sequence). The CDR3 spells CSARERGSSGNTIYF. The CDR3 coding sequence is TGCAGTGCTAGAGAGCGGGGGAGCTCTGGAAACACCATATATTTT.

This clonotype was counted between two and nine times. The CDR3 is CASNGGASYNEQFF. CDR3 in DNA: TGTGCCAGTAATGGCGGGGCCTCCTACAATGAGCAGTTCTTC. This chain uses TRBV19 with TRBJ2-1, with D tentatively TRBD2 (6 bases). The germline gives CDR1 LNHDA, CDR2 SQIVND (reference sequence). V gave up 7 bases and J gave up 0 bases, with 10 bases separating them. This CDR3 region has 14 residues.

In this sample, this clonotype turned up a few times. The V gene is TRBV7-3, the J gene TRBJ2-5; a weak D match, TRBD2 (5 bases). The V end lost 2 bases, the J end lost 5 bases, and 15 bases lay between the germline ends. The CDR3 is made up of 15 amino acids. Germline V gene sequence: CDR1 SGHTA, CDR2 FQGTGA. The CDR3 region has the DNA TGTGCCAGCAGCTTAGCTCACGGACTTGGGGAGACCCAGTACTTC. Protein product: CASSLAHGLGETQYF.

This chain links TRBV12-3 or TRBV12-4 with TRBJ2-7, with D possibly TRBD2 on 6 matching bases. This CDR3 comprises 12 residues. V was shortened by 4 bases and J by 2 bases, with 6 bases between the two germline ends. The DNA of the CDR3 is TGTGCCAGCAGTTCTAGCGCCTACGAGCAGTACTTC. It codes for CASSSSAYEQYF.

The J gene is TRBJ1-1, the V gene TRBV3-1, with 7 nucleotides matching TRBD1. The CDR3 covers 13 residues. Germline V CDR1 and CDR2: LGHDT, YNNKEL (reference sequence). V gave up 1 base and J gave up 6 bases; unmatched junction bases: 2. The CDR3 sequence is CASSQGQGPEAFF. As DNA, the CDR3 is TGTGCCAGCAGCCAAGGACAGGGCCCTGAAGCTTTCTTT. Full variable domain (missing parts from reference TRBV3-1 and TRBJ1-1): DTAVSQTPKYLVTQMGNDKSIKCEQNLGHDTMYWYKQDSKKFLKIMFSYNNKELIINETVPNRFSPKSPDKAHLNLHINSLELGDSAVYFCASSQGQGPEAFFGQGTRLTVV.

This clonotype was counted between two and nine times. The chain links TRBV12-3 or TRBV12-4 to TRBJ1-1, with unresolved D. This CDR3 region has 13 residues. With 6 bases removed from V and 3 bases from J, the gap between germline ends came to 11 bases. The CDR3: CASRYGDHTEAFF. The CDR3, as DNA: TGTGCCAGCAGGTACGGGGATCACACTGAAGCTTTCTTT.